This T cell receptor (beta chain) originates from a study of beta chain features in type 1 diabetes. CDR1 and CDR2 (germline): MNHEY, SMNVEV (reference sequence). CDR3 length: 13 amino acids. Trimming stripped 5 bases from V and 8 bases from J, with 15 bases between. The sample holds one count of this clone. Its matching antigen is unknown. Every isolated RNA sample was fully reverse transcribed, so sequencing captured expressed TCRB transcripts. Sequenced by immunoSEQ multiplex PCR; TCRdb stores in-frame clones only, minus some. The table shows about 150,000 clones, with around 8% occurring only once. Findings and caveats of the study: The naive, central memory and Treg TCRB repertoires of patients appeared to be more similar to one another than those of healthy donors.

J is TRBJ1-2 and V is TRBV27; the D is unclear. The sample was central memory CD4+ T cells from blood. The clonotype originates from a man aged 18 to 29 in good health. This CDR3 is CASSPHMLQGYTF. In nucleotides, the CDR3 is TGTGCCAGCAGTCCTCACATGCTTCAAGGCTACACCTTC.